What follows are 30 T cell receptor beta chains derived from one specimen sequenced in a study of blood T cell repertoires in COVID-19. This table comes from immunoSEQ multiplex PCR, and its TCRdb copy is limited to in-frame clones, with some not included. Among about 340,000 clones listed, less than 90% were seen once. The sequencing input was peripheral blood. Receptors were obtained from an older woman with COVID-19, enrolled during active disease.

The rearrangement links TRBV18 to TRBJ1-3; 12 positions agree with TRBD1. With 3 bases clipped from V and 6 bases from J, the junction kept 6 bases outside the gene matches. The germline V gene encodes CDR1 KGHSH and CDR2 LQKENI. This CDR3 is built from 16 residues. CDR3 residues: CASSPYPGQGANTIYF. As DNA, the CDR3 is TGTGCCAGCTCACCGTACCCGGGACAGGGGGCAAACACCATATATTTT.

Notes on this clone: This is likely an artifact of a read error, given a far larger clone one base away. The rearrangement joins TRBV5-6 to TRBJ1-1; D gene unclear. CDR1 SGHDT and CDR2 YYEEEE come from the germline V gene. Trimming cost V 2 bases and J 1 base, with 6 bases left between them. This CDR3 comprises 13 residues. This chain's CDR3 is CASSFGGNTEAFF. CDR3 coding DNA: TGTGCCAGCAGCTTCGGAGGGAACACTGAAGCTTTCTTT.

The chain is built from TRBV7-2 and TRBJ2-7; TRBD1 aligns across 11 bases. This CDR3 has 19 residues. CDR1 and CDR2 (germline): SGHTA, FQGNSA. The V segment lost 2 bases and the J segment 1 base; nucleotides outside the gene matches: 13. As DNA, the CDR3 is TGTGCCAGCAGCTTATATGTCGCAAGCGGGACAGGGGGGTCCTACGAGCAGTACTTC. Its translation is CASSLYVASGTGGSYEQYF.

This chain connects TRBV9 to TRBJ2-7, with 7 bases lining up with TRBD1. CDR3 length: 15 residues. With V trimmed by 3 bases and J by 6 bases, 12 bases remained unmatched. Germline V gene data show CDR1 as SGDLS and CDR2 as YYNGEE. The CDR3 DNA reads as TGTGCCAGCAGCGCAGGAACGGGACAGACCACCGAGCAGTACTTC. Amino acids: CASSAGTGQTTEQYF.

J is TRBJ1-1 and V is TRBV27; no definite D call. The CDR3 has 14 residues. Germline CDR1 MNHEY, CDR2 SMNVEV (reference sequence). Deletions cut 5 bases from V and 4 bases from J, with 14 bases between. The CDR3 nucleotides read TGTGCCAGCAGTCCGTGGATACGCGGCACTGAAGCTTTCTTT. This translates into CASSPWIRGTEAFF.

The chain links TRBV30 to TRBJ1-2; D ambiguous. Looked up from germline, CDR1 is GTSNPN and CDR2 is SVGIG (reference sequence). CDR3 length: 13 amino acids. Trimming took off 0 bases at V and 4 bases at J, with 9 bases between the two ends. The CDR3 spells CAWSVWAFYGYTF. The CDR3 bases are TGTGCCTGGAGTGTCTGGGCCTTCTATGGCTACACCTTC.

This chain joins TRBV10-1 and TRBJ1-2; no definite D call. This CDR3 contains 14 residues. Trimming pared 4 bases from V and 3 bases from J, leaving 12 bases between. Germline-derived CDR1 and CDR2 are WNHNN and SYGVQD (reference sequence). CDR3 nucleotides: TGCGCCAGCAGTGTAGAGGGATGGCACTATGGCTACACCTTC. This encodes CASSVEGWHYGYTF.

The rearrangement uses TRBV6-5 and TRBJ2-2, with D uncertain. The germline gives CDR1 MNHEY, CDR2 SVGAGI. V lost 0 bases, J lost 5 bases, and 13 bases lay in between. The CDR3 runs 16 residues. Here the CDR3 DNA reads TGTGCCAGCAGTTACTCGATGGGTAGGAGTACCGGGGAGCTGTTTTTT. Translated: CASSYSMGRSTGELFF.

For this clone: Distinct nucleotide sequences in the sample also encode this CDR3. The V call is TRBV9, the J call TRBJ1-3, with 7 bases identical to TRBD1. The CDR3 totals 15 residues. The ends lost 2 bases at V and 2 bases at J; junction bases unmatched: 4. Looked up from germline, CDR1 is SGDLS and CDR2 is YYNGEE. The CDR3 region is CASSVTGTAGNTIYF. CDR3 DNA: TGTGCCAGCAGCGTGACCGGGACAGCTGGAAACACCATATATTTT.

The chain carries TRBV3-1 (or the pseudogene TRBV3-2) and TRBJ2-3; D possibly corresponds to TRBD2 (6 bases). Germline-derived CDR1 and CDR2 are LGHDT and YNNKEL (reference sequence). CDR3 length equals 13 residues. Trimming stripped 0 bases from V and 6 bases from J, with 7 bases between. The CDR3 sequence is CASSQDGGDTQYF. The DNA for the CDR3 is TGTGCCAGCAGCCAAGATGGAGGGGATACGCAGTATTTT.

The chain recombines TRBV6-5 with TRBJ2-7; TRBD1 matches 9 bases. CDR3 size: 15 residues. CDR1 is MNHEY and CDR2 is SVGAGI in the germline V gene. The trim removed 5 bases at V and 7 bases at J, leaving 12 bases unmatched. The DNA for the CDR3 is TGTGCCAGCAGTAGGGGGACAGGGCGGTTTAAGGAGCAGTACTTC. It is translated as CASSRGTGRFKEQYF.

This clone was seen more than once but under ten times. This chain uses TRBV7-9 with TRBJ2-7, with TRBD1 as a possible D gene (7 bases). Germline V gives CDR1 SEHNR, CDR2 FQNEAQ (reference sequence). V shed 5 bases and J shed 7 bases, with 9 bases lying between them. The CDR3 covers 11 residues. DNA for the CDR3: TGTGCCAGCAGCGCGGGACAGGAGCAGTACTTC. Residues: CASSAGQEQYF.

This chain joins TRBV9 and TRBJ2-1; 7 bases map to TRBD2. CDR3 length equals 20 residues. Germline V gene data show CDR1 as SGDLS and CDR2 as YYNGEE. J was trimmed by 0 bases and V by 3 bases; bases with no gene match: 18. The CDR3 DNA reads as TGTGCCAGCAGCGCAGGAGGGCTAGCGGTTACCCCTAGCTCCTACAATGAGCAGTTCTTC. Amino acids: CASSAGGLAVTPSSYNEQFF. Variable domain in full (rest from reference TRBV9 and TRBJ2-1): DSGVTQTPKHLITATGQRVTLRCSPRSGDLSVYWYQQSLDQGLQFLIQYYNGEERAKGNILERFSAQQFPDLHSELNLSSLELGDSALYFCASSAGGLAVTPSSYNEQFFGPGTRLTVL.

The J gene is TRBJ1-5, the V gene TRBV7-3; D possibly corresponds to TRBD1 (5 bases). V was shortened by 2 bases and J by 5 bases, with 16 bases between the two germline ends. The CDR3 totals 16 residues. Germline V gene data show CDR1 as SGHTA and CDR2 as FQGTGA. CDR3: CASSLGPTGIDQPQHF. As DNA, the CDR3 is TGTGCCAGCAGCTTAGGTCCCACAGGAATCGATCAGCCCCAGCATTTT. Using reference TRBV7-3 and TRBJ1-5 for the parts outside the CDR3, the full variable domain is GAGVSQTPSNKVTEKGKYVELRCDPISGHTALYWYRQSLGQGPEFLIYFQGTGAADDSGLPNDRFFAVRPEGSVSTLKIQRTERGDSAVYLCASSLGPTGIDQPQHFGDGTRLSIL.

The chain couples TRBV2 to TRBJ1-2; D remains unclear. This CDR3 spans 13 amino acids. V shed 6 bases and J shed 6 bases, with 14 bases lying between them. Per the germline V gene, CDR1 is SNHLY and CDR2 is FYNNEI. CDR3 nucleotides: TGTGCCAGCAGGGACTGGACTGATAATGGCTACACCTTC. This codes for CASRDWTDNGYTF.

This clone was counted only a few times. This chain links TRBV15 with TRBJ1-1, with D uncertain. CDR1 and CDR2 (germline): LNHNV, YYDKDF (reference sequence). The CDR3 loop spans 14 amino acids. V was clipped by 4 bases and J by 1 base, with 10 bases between them. For the CDR3, the DNA is TGTGCCACCAGCACCGGACTCCCGAACACTGAAGCTTTCTTT. Translating it yields CATSTGLPNTEAFF.

This clone was seen only once. The CDR3 nucleotides read TGTGCCAGCAGCCGTCGGGGGAGAGCCACAGATACGCAGTATTTT. It codes for CASSRRGRATDTQYF. J is TRBJ2-3 and V is TRBV14, with D maybe TRBD2 (6 bases). The CDR3 has 15 amino acids. CDR1 and CDR2 (germline): SGHDN, FVKESK. Trimming left V 4 bases short and J 2 bases short, with 13 bases between.

The chain employs TRBV6-5 and TRBJ1-1; D is perhaps TRBD1 (6 bases). V dropped 5 bases and J dropped 8 bases, with 12 bases sitting between them. In germline, CDR1 is MNHEY, CDR2 SVGAGI. The CDR3 consists of 12 residues. The CDR3 loop is CASSPTGLEAFF. The CDR3 bases are TGTGCCAGCAGTCCGACAGGCTTGGAAGCTTTCTTT.

The rearrangement joins TRBV6-5 to TRBJ1-2; 8 bases are shared with TRBD1. Germline-derived CDR1 and CDR2 are MNHEY and SVGAGI. J lost 8 bases, V lost 6 bases, and 8 bases had no gene match. CDR3 length: 13 amino acids. The CDR3 sequence is CASSYDRGGGYTF. The CDR3 DNA sequence: TGTGCCAGCAGCTACGACAGGGGTGGAGGCTACACCTTC.

In its sample, this clone was seen a few times. This chain links TRBV11-3 with TRBJ1-1; D possibly corresponds to TRBD1 (6 bases). Germline V gene data show CDR1 as SGHNT and CDR2 as YENEEA. The CDR3 contains 15 residues. V shed 0 bases and J shed 4 bases, with 12 bases lying between them. The CDR3 sequence: CASSLEQGAITEAFF. The CDR3 DNA reads as TGTGCCAGCAGCTTAGAACAGGGTGCTATCACTGAAGCTTTCTTT.

The J gene is TRBJ1-6, the V gene TRBV28; D gene uncertain. Looked up from germline, CDR1 is MDHEN and CDR2 is SYDVKM. The CDR3 runs 15 residues. V lost 2 bases to trimming and J lost 10 bases, with 15 bases between them. This CDR3 reads CASSLAVRRESPLHF. In DNA, the CDR3 is TGTGCCAGCAGTTTAGCGGTCCGGAGGGAGTCACCCCTCCACTTT.

This clone was picked up a small number of times. The J gene is TRBJ1-3, the V gene TRBV12-3 or TRBV12-4; D gene unclear. This CDR3 comprises 12 residues. V was clipped by 7 bases and J by 4 bases, with 8 bases between them. CDR3 amino acids: CASTSSGNTIYF. CDR3 coding DNA: TGTGCCAGCACCTCCTCGGGAAACACCATATATTTT.

The chain has TRBV4-2 and TRBJ1-1; D gene ambiguous. V lost 1 base, J lost 1 base, and 4 bases lay in between. CDR3 length: 13 residues. CDR1 is LGHNA, CDR2 YNFKEQ, per germline. Here the CDR3 DNA reads TGTGCCAGCAGCCAAGGAGGGAACACTGAAGCTTTCTTT. Translated, it gives CASSQGGNTEAFF.

This chain uses TRBV4-3 with TRBJ1-2; the match to TRBD1 covers 11 bases. J gave up 8 bases and V 3 bases, and 8 bases lay outside the gene matches. The CDR3 is 15 amino acids. Germline assignment: CDR1 LGHNA and CDR2 YSLEER. CDR3 DNA: TGCGCCAGCAGCCAGGCCGGACAGGGGGCGTGGGGCTACACCTTC. It encodes CASSQAGQGAWGYTF.

V gene TRBV5-1 combines with J gene TRBJ2-1, with a tentative D call TRBD2 (5 bases). Germline loops: CDR1 SGHRS, CDR2 YFSETQ. The CDR3 totals 14 residues. The V and J ends lost 7 bases and 1 base respectively, with 12 bases between them. Here the CDR3 DNA reads TGCGCCAGCTCCGGACGGGATTCCTACAATGAGCAGTTCTTC. It translates to CASSGRDSYNEQFF.

This sequence joins TRBV24-1 and TRBJ1-1; no reliable D call. The CDR3 consists of 15 residues. V was trimmed by 2 bases and J by 2 bases, leaving 11 bases between them. Germline V gene lookup returns CDR1 KGHDR and CDR2 SFDVKD. DNA for the CDR3: TGTGCCACCAGTGATTGGTCGGAGGTTAACACTGAAGCTTTCTTT. Protein product: CATSDWSEVNTEAFF.

The chain has TRBV5-5 and TRBJ2-1, with no clear D. CDR3 size: 13 residues. V lost 2 bases and J 5 bases, leaving 8 bases between the germline ends. The germline gives CDR1 SGHKS, CDR2 YYEKEE (reference sequence). CDR3 sequence (DNA): TGTGCCAGCAGCTTCCGCCGGGACAATGAGCAGTTCTTC. It is translated as CASSFRRDNEQFF. The full variable domain, its missing parts supplied by reference TRBV5-5 and TRBJ2-1, is DAGVTQSPTHLIKTRGQQVTLRCSPISGHKSVSWYQQVLGQGPQFIFQYYEKEERGRGNFPDRFSARQFPNYSSELNVNALLLGDSALYLCASSFRRDNEQFFGPGTRLTVL.

The chain carries TRBV24-1 and TRBJ2-3; 8 bases fit TRBD2. Germline V gives CDR1 KGHDR, CDR2 SFDVKD. The CDR3 extends over 14 amino acids. V trimming: 6 bases; J trimming: 1 base; junction bases outside the gene matches: 2. CDR3 protein: CATSRGGRTDTQYF. Here the CDR3 DNA reads TGTGCCACCAGTCGGGGGGGACGCACAGATACGCAGTATTTT.

The chain uses TRBV7-9 and TRBJ1-1; D is unclear. Trimming removed 3 bases from V and 5 bases from J, with 10 bases in between. CDR3 length equals 13 residues. Germline V lookup: CDR1 SEHNR, CDR2 FQNEAQ (reference sequence). The CDR3 DNA follows: TGTGCCAGCAGCTTCTCGACACGGACTGAAGCTTTCTTT. Its protein is CASSFSTRTEAFF.

This chain links TRBV5-4 with TRBJ1-2, with 7 bases fitting TRBD1. This CDR3 region has 12 residues. CDR1 is SGHNT and CDR2 is YYREEE in the germline V gene (reference sequence). The J segment lost 6 bases and the V segment lost 4 bases, leaving 3 bases of the junction unmatched. CDR3 amino acids: CASSKQGNGYTF. CDR3 DNA: TGTGCCAGCAGCAAACAGGGGAATGGCTACACCTTC. Supplemented by reference TRBV5-4 and TRBJ1-2, the full variable domain reads ETGVTQSPTHLIKTRGQQVTLRCSSQSGHNTVSWYQQALGQGPQFIFQYYREEENGRGNFPPRFSGLQFPNYSSELNVNALELDDSALYLCASSKQGNGYTFGSGTRLTVV.